This entry describes one T cell receptor (beta chain). At the DNA level, this CDR3 is encoded by other sequences in the same sample as well. This specimen comes from a study of blood T cell repertoires in COVID-19. Germline values: CDR1 MNHEY, CDR2 SVGEGT. Trimming stripped 2 bases from V and 3 bases from J, with 5 bases between. The CDR3 contains 12 residues. Measured with immunoSEQ multiplex PCR; TCRdb has only the in-frame clones, and not every one. Of 300,000 to 400,000 clones listed, around nine tenths are singletons. The clonotype originates from a man aged 55 to 70 who had recovered from COVID-19. This sequence joins TRBV6-2 or TRBV6-3 and TRBJ2-7, with D maybe TRBD2 (5 bases). The sequenced sample was PBMCs or T cells enriched from blood (not recorded which). The CDR3 region is CASSYRGYEQYF. DNA for the CDR3: TGTGCCAGCAGTTACCGGGGCTACGAGCAGTACTTC.